This TCR beta chain was profiled in a study of control samples from healthy donors and cancer patients. Some clones are missing from TCRdb's copy, which holds only in-frame ones; the method was immunoSEQ multiplex PCR. The sample yields roughly 120,000 clones, about 88% seen once. This CDR3 contains 16 residues. The V and J ends lost 0 bases and 0 bases respectively, with 9 bases between them. The germline CDR1 and CDR2 sequences are MGHRA and YSYEKL. The rearrangement joins TRBV4-1 to TRBJ1-3; D unclear. Material: blood. The sequence was collected from a man aged 45 to 65 in good health. The CDR3 is CASSQDPGPSGNTIYF. DNA of the CDR3: TGCGCCAGCAGCCAAGATCCAGGCCCCTCTGGAAACACCATATATTTT.